This TCR beta chain came from a study of blood T cells in healthy people across ages. Study-wide findings and caveats: Getting older went along with TCR beta diversity per million T cells dropping roughly linearly. The study found more naive CD4+ cells and higher diversity in long-lived than aged donors.

A word on this clonotype: The antigen is not known. A much more abundant neighbour one base away suggests this may be a read error.

Samples had at least 7 million PBMCs isolated from them. The use of a sample-barcoded 5' primer and a J-beta primer mix characterized a second PCR of roughly 6 to 11 cycles. Each single sample gave us at least 2.5 million CDR3-containing paired-end reads. TCRdb analysed the 5' RACE reads with MiXCR anew, one entry per CDR3 protein. The sample gives 550,000 to 800,000 distinct CDR3 sequences, about 30% of which show up once; approximately 15% is in the top ten. The V and J ends lost 5 bases and 9 bases respectively, with 19 bases between them. This CDR3 has 14 amino acids. Germline V gene sequence: CDR1 SGHTA, CDR2 FQGNSA.

Sequenced material: blood. The chain uses TRBV7-2 and TRBJ2-5, with D perhaps TRBD2 (7 bases). The TCR comes from a woman older than 75 in good health. The CDR3 DNA follows: TGTGCCAGCAGCATCGTCACAGGGAGGGAGGCCCAGTACTTC. This codes for CASSIVTGREAQYF.